A single sample is the source of the 3 T cell receptor beta chains below, sequenced in a study of CD8 T cells in ankylosing spondylitis. TCRdb called the 5' RACE reads again in MiXCR, with one record for every CDR3 protein. This table holds some 250,000 distinct CDR3 sequences, roughly 10% found once. Source material: blood, either unsorted or a sorted T cell fraction (not recorded which). The receptors originated from a male donor with ankylosing spondylitis or in good health (not recorded which).

There are a few counts of this clonotype. The CDR3 DNA follows: TGTGCCAGCAAATTTGGGAGCAGCACCTACGAGCAGTACTTC. It is translated as CASKFGSSTYEQYF. This chain links TRBV28 with TRBJ2-7, with D tentatively TRBD2 (5 bases). The germline CDR1 and CDR2 sequences are MDHEN and SYDVKM. Trimming shortened V by 7 bases and J by 2 bases, and 15 bases separated the two germline ends. This CDR3 is built from 14 residues.

This clonotype was seen many times. The chain has TRBV20-1 and TRBJ1-2, with D uncertain. Trimming took 5 bases from V and 4 from J, leaving 8 bases between them. Germline CDR1 DFQATT, CDR2 SNEGSKA (reference sequence). The CDR3 contains 11 residues. This chain's CDR3 is CSAPGFYGYTF. In DNA, the CDR3 is TGCAGTGCTCCAGGATTCTATGGCTACACCTTC.

The V gene is TRBV4-2, the J gene TRBJ2-3; 8 nucleotides line up with TRBD2. CDR1 and CDR2 from the germline V gene are LGHNA and YNFKEQ. J gave up 5 bases and V 0 bases, and 7 bases lay outside the gene matches. This CDR3 has 16 residues. DNA for the CDR3: TGTGCCAGCAGCCAAGAAGAGGCGGGGGGAGGAGATACGCAGTATTTT. Its protein product is CASSQEEAGGGDTQYF.